The following is a TCR beta chain sequence with its context. What it binds is not known. The authors amplified TCR beta CDR3 regions, and they did so from RNA transcripts for repertoire sequencing. Investigators did first-round RT-PCR with HTBI primers, then second-round multiplex PCR. TCRdb re-derived calls from the multiplex PCR reads in MiXCR, one entry per CDR3 protein. The sample shows around 670,000 distinct CDR3 sequences, around 40% of them seen only once. The data belong to a study of Graves' ophthalmopathy and Graves' hyperthyroidism. General study results and limits: A model built from 13 signatures distinguished ophthalmopathy from stable hyperthyroidism with approximately 89% sensitivity and approximately 81% specificity.

CDR1 is SGHKS and CDR2 is YYEKEE in the germline V gene (reference sequence). Trimming removed 2 bases at V and 11 bases at J, with 13 bases between. The CDR3 has 12 amino acids. Specimen: peripheral blood. The sequence was obtained from an adult man with Graves' ophthalmopathy. J is TRBJ2-5 and V is TRBV5-5; D not certain. The CDR3 DNA reads as TGTGCCAGCAGCTTTCAGGCAGATTTACAGTACTTC. Its translation is CASSFQADLQYF.